The rows below give T cell receptor beta chains drawn from one sample of a study of T cell responses to AZD1222 COVID-19 vaccine. Measured with immunoSEQ multiplex PCR; TCRdb has only the in-frame clones, and not every one. The sample shows over 120,000 clones, roughly 90% of them seen only once. The material sequenced was peripheral blood, taken 28 days after the second AZD1222 dose. These receptors were taken from an adult who received the AZD1222 COVID-19 vaccine. Each CDR3 is given with its conserved first and last residue. Each record gives: CDR3 protein, CDR3 DNA, J gene, clone size, V gene, D gene. A D gene is named only where the DNA matches it firmly. Clone size is not always given. Where it is, it says once, few, many or a class for expanded clones.

CDR3: CASSSQPPGRISRNYGYTF; DNA: TGTGCCAGCAGCTCTCAACCACCGGGACGGATATCTCGTAACTATGGCTACACCTTC; J: TRBJ1-2; size: once; V: TRBV11-3; D: -
CDR3: CASSSGSGPVYEQYF; DNA: TGTGCCAGTAGTAGTGGATCGGGGCCCGTTTACGAGCAGTACTTC; J: TRBJ2-7; size: -; V: TRBV19; D: -
CDR3: CASSLVGRTEAFF; DNA: TGTGCCAGCAGTTTGGTGGGGAGGACTGAAGCTTTCTTT; J: TRBJ1-1; size: few; V: TRBV27; D: -
CDR3: CATGLSGANVLTF; DNA: TGTGCCACCGGCCTCTCTGGGGCCAACGTCCTGACTTTC; J: TRBJ2-6; size: -; V: TRBV24-1; D: -
CDR3: CASSSLTSGRNEQFF; DNA: TGTGCCAGCAGCTCCTTGACTAGCGGGAGGAATGAGCAGTTCTTC; J: TRBJ2-1; size: -; V: TRBV11-2; D: TRBD2
CDR3: CASSLGPRNYGYTF; DNA: TGTGCCAGCAGTCTAGGTCCGCGGAACTATGGCTACACCTTC; J: TRBJ1-2; size: -; V: TRBV25-1; D: -
CDR3: CAWSRADQNYGYTF; DNA: TGTGCCTGGAGTCGGGCAGACCAGAACTATGGCTACACCTTC; J: TRBJ1-2; size: -; V: TRBV30; D: -
CDR3: CASRGDRGNSVEQYF; DNA: TGTGCCAGCAGAGGGGACAGGGGGAATTCGGTTGAGCAGTACTTC; J: TRBJ2-7; size: -; V: TRBV6-5; D: TRBD1
CDR3: CASRPGTSGMGTGELFF; DNA: TGTGCCAGCAGGCCCGGGACTAGCGGGATGGGCACCGGGGAGCTGTTTTTT; J: TRBJ2-2; size: -; V: TRBV2; D: TRBD2
CDR3: CASSSLQGSPLHF; DNA: TGTGCCAGCAGTTCCCTACAGGGTTCACCCCTCCACTTT; J: TRBJ1-6; size: -; V: TRBV27; D: -
CDR3: CAWKRTGGGEQYF; DNA: TGTGCCTGGAAGCGGACAGGGGGCGGCGAGCAGTACTTC; J: TRBJ2-7; size: -; V: TRBV30; D: TRBD1
CDR3: CASRLATEGQPQHF; DNA: TGTGCAAGTCGCTTAGCGACAGAGGGTCAGCCCCAGCATTTT; J: TRBJ1-5; size: -; V: TRBV12-2; D: -
CDR3: CASSSAGVGTDTQYF; DNA: TGCGCCAGCAGCTCAGCGGGAGTGGGCACAGATACGCAGTATTTT; J: TRBJ2-3; size: -; V: TRBV5-1; D: TRBD2
CDR3: CASSLRGPENTGELFF; DNA: TGTGCCAGCAGCCTGCGGGGGCCGGAGAACACCGGGGAGCTGTTTTTT; J: TRBJ2-2; size: few; V: TRBV11-1; D: -
CDR3: CASSPRAGSEAFF; DNA: TGTGCCAGCAGCCCCCGGGCAGGTTCCGAAGCTTTCTTT; J: TRBJ1-1; size: -; V: TRBV11-3; D: -
CDR3: CSVEGLGDRGGTDTQYF; DNA: TGCAGCGTTGAAGGGTTGGGGGACAGAGGGGGCACAGATACGCAGTATTTT; J: TRBJ2-3; size: -; V: TRBV29-1; D: TRBD1
CDR3: CASSSWQRTGKSTNEKLFF; DNA: TGTGCCAGCAGCTCTTGGCAAAGGACAGGAAAATCGACTAATGAAAAACTGTTTTTT; J: TRBJ1-4; size: -; V: TRBV7-9; D: TRBD1
CDR3: CASNSTDTNTEAFF; DNA: TGTGCCAGCAATTCTACAGATACCAACACTGAAGCTTTCTTT; J: TRBJ1-1; size: -; V: TRBV6-4; D: -
CDR3: CASSSLGSSLGTIYF; DNA: TGTGCCAGCAGCTCCTTGGGCTCATCTTTGGGCACCATATATTTT; J: TRBJ1-3; size: few; V: TRBV7-2; D: -
CDR3: CASRAGGSLSDEQYF; DNA: TGTGCCAGCAGGGCAGGGGGTTCCTTAAGTGACGAGCAGTACTTC; J: TRBJ2-7; size: -; V: TRBV27; D: TRBD1
CDR3: CASSKEDTQYF; DNA: TGTGCCAGCAGTAAAGAGGATACGCAGTATTTT; J: TRBJ2-3; size: -; V: TRBV25-1; D: -
CDR3: CATSRADGMGHF; DNA: TGTGCCACCAGCAGAGCCGACGGCATGGGGCACTTC; J: TRBJ2-5; size: -; V: TRBV15; D: -
CDR3: CASSYSRAQPQHF; DNA: TGTGCCAGCAGTTACTCCAGGGCTCAGCCCCAGCATTTT; J: TRBJ1-5; size: once; V: TRBV6-5; D: -
CDR3: CATTGDSGQPNQPQHF; DNA: TGTGCCACCACCGGGGACAGCGGCCAGCCCAATCAGCCCCAGCATTTT; J: TRBJ1-5; size: few; V: TRBV15; D: TRBD1
CDR3: CASTTTANYGYTF; DNA: TGTGCCAGCACCACGACGGCGAACTATGGCTACACCTTC; J: TRBJ1-2; size: -; V: TRBV7-9; D: -
CDR3: CSVGFGNEQFF; DNA: TGCAGTGTGGGATTTGGCAATGAGCAGTTCTTC; J: TRBJ2-1; size: -; V: TRBV20-1; D: -
CDR3: CASSIEAGGPYNEQFF; DNA: TGTGCCAGTAGTATAGAAGCGGGAGGGCCTTACAATGAGCAGTTCTTC; J: TRBJ2-1; size: -; V: TRBV19; D: TRBD2
CDR3: CASSSRWGEAPQDTEAFF; DNA: TGTGCCAGTAGTTCCCGTTGGGGGGAGGCCCCTCAGGATACTGAAGCTTTCTTT; J: TRBJ1-1; size: -; V: TRBV19; D: -
CDR3: CASSKAEDTRSTDTQYF; DNA: TGTGCCAGCAGCAAAGCGGAGGACACGAGAAGCACAGATACGCAGTATTTT; J: TRBJ2-3; size: -; V: TRBV21-1; D: -
CDR3: CASSQQGGTNEKLFF; DNA: TGTGCCAGTAGTCAACAGGGTGGGACTAATGAAAAACTGTTTTTT; J: TRBJ1-4; size: -; V: TRBV19; D: -
CDR3: CASSPGGQLETQYF; DNA: TGTGCCAGCAGCCCGGGGGGGCAGTTAGAGACCCAGTACTTC; J: TRBJ2-5; size: -; V: TRBV6-5; D: TRBD2
CDR3: CASSTGWSEKLFF; DNA: TGTGCCAGTAGTACGGGGTGGAGTGAAAAACTGTTTTTT; J: TRBJ1-4; size: -; V: TRBV19; D: -
CDR3: CASSTQETQYF; DNA: TGTGCCAGCAGCACACAAGAGACCCAGTACTTC; J: TRBJ2-5; size: -; V: TRBV28; D: -
CDR3: CASSQDQLAGGLRGEQFF; DNA: TGCGCCAGCAGCCAAGATCAGCTAGCGGGAGGGCTTCGGGGTGAGCAGTTCTTC; J: TRBJ2-1; size: few; V: TRBV4-1; D: TRBD2
CDR3: CASSSQGDTGELFF; DNA: TGTGCCAGTAGTAGCCAGGGGGACACCGGGGAGCTGTTTTTT; J: TRBJ2-2; size: -; V: TRBV19; D: TRBD1
CDR3: CASSQASGRVNEQFF; DNA: TGCGCCAGCAGCCAAGCTTCGGGAAGGGTCAATGAGCAGTTCTTC; J: TRBJ2-1; size: -; V: TRBV4-3; D: -
CDR3: CASSQDITKGQGVRKNTEAFF; DNA: TGTGCCAGCAGCCAAGATATAACCAAAGGACAGGGCGTTCGGAAGAACACTGAAGCTTTCTTT; J: TRBJ1-1; size: -; V: TRBV14; D: TRBD1
CDR3: CASSPGGGTEAFF; DNA: TGTGCCAGCAGCCCAGGGGGAGGAACTGAAGCTTTCTTT; J: TRBJ1-1; size: -; V: TRBV7-9; D: TRBD1
CDR3: CASWAGYGDEQFF; DNA: TGTGCCAGCTGGGCAGGGTACGGGGATGAGCAGTTCTTC; J: TRBJ2-1; size: -; V: TRBV6-5; D: -
CDR3: CASSLDRGTEAFF; DNA: TGTGCCAGTAGTCTCGACAGGGGAACTGAAGCTTTCTTT; J: TRBJ1-1; size: few; V: TRBV19; D: TRBD1
CDR3: CASSLVLANTGELFF; DNA: TGTGCCAGCAGCTTAGTTTTGGCCAACACCGGGGAGCTGTTTTTT; J: TRBJ2-2; size: -; V: TRBV7-2; D: -
CDR3: CASSWDRGDGYTF; DNA: TGTGCCAGCAGCTGGGACAGGGGGGATGGCTACACCTTC; J: TRBJ1-2; size: -; V: TRBV5-6; D: TRBD1
CDR3: CASSLEAVNYEQYF; DNA: TGTGCCAGCAGCTTAGAAGCAGTGAACTACGAGCAGTACTTC; J: TRBJ2-7; size: -; V: TRBV7-8; D: -
CDR3: CASSQNGVETQYF; DNA: TGTGCCAGCAGCCAAAATGGGGTCGAGACCCAGTACTTC; J: TRBJ2-5; size: -; V: TRBV3-1/TRBV3-2; D: -
CDR3: CASSYLVRGGTEAFF; DNA: TGTGCCAGCAGTTATCTGGTCAGGGGGGGCACTGAAGCTTTCTTT; J: TRBJ1-1; size: -; V: TRBV6-5; D: TRBD1
CDR3: CASSVASGLIQETQYF; DNA: TGTGCCAGCAGCGTAGCGTCAGGACTAATTCAAGAGACCCAGTACTTC; J: TRBJ2-5; size: -; V: TRBV9; D: -
CDR3: CASSSNGATNEKLFF; DNA: TGTGCCAGCAGCTCCAATGGGGCAACTAATGAAAAACTGTTTTTT; J: TRBJ1-4; size: -; V: TRBV7-2; D: -
CDR3: CAWSTYSNQPQHF; DNA: TGTGCCTGGAGTACGTATAGCAATCAGCCCCAGCATTTT; J: TRBJ1-5; size: once; V: TRBV30; D: -
CDR3: CASSLVWLAGYEQYF; DNA: TGTGCCAGCAGCTTAGTTTGGCTAGCGGGATACGAGCAGTACTTC; J: TRBJ2-7; size: few; V: TRBV7-2; D: TRBD2
CDR3: CASSSGTGGYGYTF; DNA: TGTGCCAGCAGCTCAGGGACAGGGGGATATGGCTACACCTTC; J: TRBJ1-2; size: -; V: TRBV7-9; D: TRBD1
CDR3: CASSLFAGDSRNTIYF; DNA: TGTGCCAGCAGCCTTTTTGCGGGAGACAGCCGAAACACCATATATTTT; J: TRBJ1-3; size: -; V: TRBV9; D: -